This TCR beta chain came from a study of cytomegalovirus exposure and HLA in healthy donors. General study findings and limits: Among TCR beta chains, those listed as cytomegalovirus-associated numbered around 180. Association of a missense DCLRE1C variant with TCR beta V- and J-gene trimming was reported in a later analysis.

This CDR3 has 11 residues. From germline, CDR1 is DFQATT and CDR2 SNEGSKA (reference sequence). The V gene lost 6 bases and the J gene lost 10 bases, with 15 bases spanning the gap. Samples came from healthy bone marrow donors. The PCR had 60 Vbeta and 13 Jbeta primers. Some clones are missing from TCRdb's copy, which holds only in-frame ones; the method was immunoSEQ multiplex PCR. The sample records over 80,000 clones, less than 80% being singletons. As for this clone: The antigen is unknown.

The chain couples TRBV20-1 to TRBJ1-1, with no clear D. Sequenced sample: PBMCs. This receptor was obtained from a boy younger than 18 in good health and CMV-seropositive. CDR3 DNA: TGCAGTGCCCCCGGGATGGTCGGAGCTTTCTTT. Its protein is CSAPGMVGAFF.